This entry lists 31 T cell receptor beta chains sequenced from one sample in a study of T cell changes during pregnancy in multiple sclerosis. Generated by immunoSEQ multiplex PCR, the TCRdb table keeps only in-frame clones and is missing some. Among approximately 48,000 clones listed, around 94% were seen once. The sequencing here drew on CD8+ T cells from peripheral blood mononuclear cells, taken before pregnancy. These receptors all stem from a female donor with multiple sclerosis, enrolled in a pregnancy study.

CDR3 DNA: TGCGCCAGCAGCCAAACAGGGGGGGACTACAATGAGCAGTTCTTC. This encodes CASSQTGGDYNEQFF. The chain links TRBV5-1 to TRBJ2-1, with a weak D call TRBD1 (8 bases). The germline CDR1 and CDR2 sequences are SGHRS and YFSETQ. This CDR3 contains 15 residues. The V gene lost 4 bases and the J gene lost 3 bases, with 14 bases spanning the gap.

The chain joins TRBV7-9 to TRBJ2-3; TRBD2 aligns across 7 bases. With V trimmed by 5 bases and J by 0 bases, 5 bases remained unmatched. The germline V gene encodes CDR1 SEHNR and CDR2 FQNEAQ (reference sequence). The CDR3 is 15 residues long. The CDR3 coding sequence is TGTGCCAGCAGCGGGGAGGGGCTCAGCACAGATACGCAGTATTTT. This sequence encodes CASSGEGLSTDTQYF.

V usage is TRBV6-1 and J usage is TRBJ2-7, with 11 bases that match TRBD2. Germline V gives CDR1 MNHNS, CDR2 SASEGT. The CDR3 contains 15 residues. V shed 3 bases, J shed 4 bases, and the junction held 5 bases outside the gene matches. The CDR3 sequence: CASSETSGKIYEQYF. CDR3 DNA sequence: TGTGCCAGCAGTGAGACTAGCGGGAAAATTTACGAGCAGTACTTC.

The rearrangement uses TRBV9 and TRBJ1-4, with D tentatively TRBD1 (5 bases). The V gene's germline CDR1 is SGDLS and CDR2 YYNGEE. Deletions cut 4 bases from V and 8 bases from J, with 21 bases between. The length of the CDR3 is 16 residues. DNA for the CDR3: TGTGCCAGCAGCCCCCTCCCGGTACAGGTGGAGGAAAAACTGTTTTTT. It specifies CASSPLPVQVEEKLFF.

J is TRBJ1-2 and V is TRBV5-4; 9 bases are a match to TRBD1. The germline V gene encodes CDR1 SGHNT and CDR2 YYREEE (reference sequence). Germline trimming cut 1 base from V and 4 bases from J; bases unmatched to any gene: 8. The CDR3 extends over 16 amino acids. CDR3 residues: CASSLSTGGAGYGYTF. The CDR3 region has the DNA TGTGCCAGCAGCTTGTCCACAGGGGGCGCGGGCTATGGCTACACCTTC.

The gene calls are TRBV6-1 and TRBJ1-5, with 7 bases identical to TRBD1. The V gene end was trimmed by 1 base and the J gene end by 9 bases; junction bases not matched to a gene: 12. CDR3 length: 16 amino acids. CDR1 MNHNS and CDR2 SASEGT come from the germline V gene. Here the CDR3 reads CASSEGAGGEGRPQHF. CDR3 nucleotide sequence: TGTGCCAGCAGTGAAGGGGCAGGGGGAGAAGGAAGGCCCCAGCATTTT.

The chain links TRBV19 to TRBJ1-1; D call uncertain. The CDR3 is 15 amino acids. Trimming stripped 2 bases from V and 3 bases from J, with 13 bases between. Germline V gene data show CDR1 as LNHDA and CDR2 as SQIVND (reference sequence). The CDR3 protein is CASSICGVFDTEAFF. CDR3 DNA sequence: TGTGCCAGTAGTATATGCGGAGTCTTCGACACTGAAGCTTTCTTT. The whole variable domain, filled in from reference TRBV19 and TRBJ1-1, reads DGGITQSPKYLFRKEGQNVTLSCEQNLNHDAMYWYRQDPGQGLRLIYYSQIVNDFQKGDIAEGYSVSREKKESFPLTVTSAQKNPTAFYLCASSICGVFDTEAFFGQGTRLTVV.

The rearrangement joins TRBV5-1 to TRBJ2-5; 8 bases line up with TRBD1. With 6 bases clipped from V and 5 bases from J, the junction kept 9 bases outside the gene matches. The CDR3 has 14 amino acids. Looked up from germline, CDR1 is SGHRS and CDR2 is YFSETQ. The CDR3 nucleotides read TGCGCCAGCAACTGGACAGGGATCGGGGAGACCCAGTACTTC. Its translation: CASNWTGIGETQYF.

The gene calls are TRBV9 and TRBJ2-7; TRBD1 aligns across 7 bases. J lost 2 bases, V lost 2 bases, and 4 bases had no gene match. CDR1 is SGDLS and CDR2 is YYNGEE in the germline V gene. The CDR3 is 14 residues long. The CDR3 nucleotides read TGTGCCAGCAGCGTTTCCACAGGGGCCTACGAGCAGTACTTC. Translation: CASSVSTGAYEQYF.

The chain has TRBV19 and TRBJ1-1, with TRBD1 matching over 8 bases. The CDR3 is made up of 20 amino acids. The germline CDR1 and CDR2 sequences are LNHDA and SQIVND (reference sequence). Trimming removed 7 bases from V and 1 base from J; junction bases left unmatched: 23. The CDR3 loop is CASTRSGTGIELQENTEAFF. Here the CDR3 DNA reads TGTGCCAGTACAAGATCGGGGACAGGTATAGAGCTTCAGGAGAACACTGAAGCTTTCTTT. Based on the CDR3 plus reference TRBV19 and TRBJ1-1, the full variable domain is DGGITQSPKYLFRKEGQNVTLSCEQNLNHDAMYWYRQDPGQGLRLIYYSQIVNDFQKGDIAEGYSVSREKKESFPLTVTSAQKNPTAFYLCASTRSGTGIELQENTEAFFGQGTRLTVV.

The V call is TRBV27, the J call TRBJ1-2, with D possibly TRBD1 on 5 matching bases. Trimming shortened V by 10 bases and J by 8 bases, and 14 bases separated the two germline ends. Germline V gene sequence: CDR1 MNHEY, CDR2 SMNVEV (reference sequence). CDR3 length: 11 residues. Here the CDR3 DNA reads TGTGCCACGTGGGCGCGGGGGGGCTACACCTTC. Translation: CATWARGGYTF.

The chain uses TRBV25-1 and TRBJ2-3, with 11 nucleotides matching TRBD2. The CDR3 is made up of 15 amino acids. V shed 8 bases and J 0 bases; nucleotides not matched to a gene: 4. Germline assignment: CDR1 MGHDK and CDR2 SYGVNS. The CDR3 spells CASLRTSGSTDTQYF. DNA for the CDR3: TGTGCCAGCCTAAGGACTAGCGGGAGCACAGATACGCAGTATTTT.

The CDR3 bases are TGTGCCAGCAGTTCCCCGACAGGGAGACGAGGCTACACCTTC. It yields the protein CASSSPTGRRGYTF. The rearrangement joins TRBV27 to TRBJ1-2; 7 positions agree with TRBD1. V was clipped by 4 bases and J by 8 bases; unmatched bases: 10. The germline V gene has CDR1 MNHEY and CDR2 SMNVEV (reference sequence). The CDR3 length is 14 residues.

This clone appeared once. V and J are TRBV29-1 and TRBJ1-3; D may be TRBD1 (5 bases). The ends were cut back, 6 bases at V and 1 base at J, with 13 bases in the middle. The CDR3 sequence is 14 residues long. CDR1 SQVTM and CDR2 ANQGSEA come from the germline V gene. The chain's CDR3 is CSVAQGSSGNTIYF. The DNA for the CDR3 is TGCAGCGTAGCGCAGGGTTCATCTGGAAACACCATATATTTT.

The genes are TRBV27 and TRBJ2-7; the match to TRBD1 covers 8 bases. The CDR3 extends over 15 amino acids. The germline CDR1 and CDR2 sequences are MNHEY and SMNVEV (reference sequence). V trimming: 4 bases; J trimming: 5 bases; junction bases outside the gene matches: 10. CDR3 DNA sequence: TGTGCCAGCAGTTCCCGACAGGGGAACTTAGACGAGCAGTACTTC. Protein: CASSSRQGNLDEQYF.

The V call is TRBV14, the J call TRBJ2-7; unclear D gene. The V gene lost 2 bases and the J gene lost 6 bases, with 11 bases spanning the gap. The CDR3 covers 13 residues. Germline lookup yields CDR1 SGHDN and CDR2 FVKESK. CDR3 DNA: TGTGCCAGCAGCCAACTGCTACGAACCGAGCAGTACTTC. Its protein is CASSQLLRTEQYF.

The chain uses TRBV28 and TRBJ1-1, with D possibly being TRBD1 (6 bases). The V gene lost 4 bases and the J gene lost 3 bases, with 15 bases spanning the gap. The germline V gene encodes CDR1 MDHEN and CDR2 SYDVKM. This CDR3 has 15 residues. CDR3: CASSSGEEGHTEAFF. The CDR3 DNA is TGTGCCAGCAGTTCAGGGGAAGAGGGACACACTGAAGCTTTCTTT.

As to this clone: Other DNA variants within this sample encode the same CDR3. The genes are TRBV19 and TRBJ2-1, with D perhaps matching TRBD2 (5 bases). Trimming shortened V by 1 base and J by 7 bases, and 5 bases separated the two germline ends. CDR1 and CDR2 from the germline V gene are LNHDA and SQIVND (reference sequence). This CDR3 spans 12 amino acids. The CDR3 sequence: CASSIGGNEQFF. In DNA form, the CDR3 reads TGTGCCAGTAGTATAGGAGGGAATGAGCAGTTCTTC.

Written as DNA, the CDR3 is TGTGCCAGCACAGAAGCGAGCTCCTACGAGCAGTACTTC. Residues: CASTEASSYEQYF. V gene TRBV6-6 combines with J gene TRBJ2-7; D not certain. The ends were cut back, 7 bases at V and 0 bases at J, with 10 bases in the middle. Germline V lookup: CDR1 MNHNY, CDR2 SVGAGI (reference sequence). The CDR3 is made up of 13 amino acids.

This chain connects TRBV6-1 to TRBJ1-5; TRBD1 aligns across 7 bases. In germline, CDR1 is MNHNS, CDR2 SASEGT. This CDR3 contains 15 residues. V lost 6 bases and J lost 1; bases outside the gene matches: 6. CDR3 nucleotides: TGTGCCAGCAGAGGGGACAGTACGAGCAATCAGCCCCAGCATTTT. This codes for CASRGDSTSNQPQHF.

This rearrangement joins TRBV30 to TRBJ1-1, with D possibly being TRBD1 (5 bases). The CDR3 has 11 amino acids. V dropped 5 bases and J dropped 4 bases, with 8 bases sitting between them. Germline V lookup: CDR1 GTSNPN, CDR2 SVGIG (reference sequence). The CDR3 coding sequence is TGTGCCTGGGGCGGGGGCACTGAAGCTTTCTTT. It translates to CAWGGGTEAFF.

This rearrangement joins TRBV5-5 to TRBJ2-7, with TRBD2 matching 9 bases. This CDR3 region has 14 residues. Germline trimming cut 2 bases from V and 3 bases from J; bases unmatched to any gene: 3. Germline-derived CDR1 and CDR2 are SGHKS and YYEKEE (reference sequence). CDR3 loop: CASSFVAGDYEQYF. CDR3 nucleotides: TGTGCCAGCAGCTTTGTAGCGGGAGACTACGAGCAGTACTTC.

The rearrangement links TRBV9 to TRBJ2-2; weak D call: TRBD2 (5 bases). Germline V gene data show CDR1 as SGDLS and CDR2 as YYNGEE. This CDR3 is built from 15 residues. Trimming shortened V by 4 bases and J by 5 bases, and 15 bases separated the two germline ends. CDR3 DNA: TGTGCCAGCAGCCTTGCCCCGGGGTGGACCGGGGAGCTGTTTTTT. This codes for CASSLAPGWTGELFF.

V gene TRBV27 combines with J gene TRBJ1-2; 9 bases line up with TRBD1. This CDR3 is 17 amino acids long. The V and J ends lost 6 bases and 6 bases, in that order; junction bases with no gene match: 17. Germline CDR1 is MNHEY and CDR2 is SMNVEV (reference sequence). CDR3 in DNA: TGTGCCAGCAGCCCACAAGGGACAGGGCCCCTTTCTCATGGCTACACCTTC. Translated: CASSPQGTGPLSHGYTF.

As to this clone: At one end the junction does not follow the germline gene, possibly because of a read error. The genes are TRBV7-9 and TRBJ1-2; 8 bases match TRBD1. The germline CDR1 and CDR2 sequences are SEHNR and FQNEAQ (reference sequence). The CDR3 consists of 11 residues. This CDR3 is CASSSQGARVF. CDR3 in DNA: TGTGCCAGCAGCTCTCAGGGGGCACGGGTCTTC.

This sequence joins TRBV5-1 and TRBJ2-1, with 11 bases matching TRBD2. Germline V gene data show CDR1 as SGHRS and CDR2 as YFSETQ. The trim removed 1 base at V and 5 bases at J, leaving 2 bases unmatched. The CDR3 consists of 15 residues. CDR3 loop: CASSLTSGGNNEQFF. CDR3 nucleotide sequence: TGCGCCAGCAGCTTGACTAGCGGGGGCAACAATGAGCAGTTCTTC.

The CDR3 reads CASSSSGGGGIDTQYF. The CDR3 bases are TGTGCCAGCAGCTCATCCGGCGGGGGCGGAATAGATACGCAGTATTTT. This chain uses TRBV7-9 with TRBJ2-3; D perhaps matches TRBD2 (7 bases). With 4 bases removed from V and 5 bases from J, the gap between germline ends came to 19 bases. Germline V gene data show CDR1 as SEHNR and CDR2 as FQNEAQ (reference sequence). The CDR3 contains 16 residues.

The chain has TRBV5-1 and TRBJ2-1, with D hard to call. The V gene's germline CDR1 is SGHRS and CDR2 YFSETQ. The CDR3 extends over 13 amino acids. V lost 4 bases, J lost 7 bases, and 12 bases lay in between. The CDR3 is CASSPHKENEQFF. The CDR3 region has the DNA TGCGCCAGCAGCCCACATAAGGAGAATGAGCAGTTCTTC.

This chain links TRBV7-9 with TRBJ2-3; 7 nucleotides agree with TRBD2. The V gene's germline CDR1 is SEHNR and CDR2 FQNEAQ (reference sequence). The CDR3 is made up of 14 amino acids. V gave up 7 bases and J gave up 3 bases; unmatched junction bases: 7. This chain's CDR3 is CASTVGGRTDTQYF. The DNA of the CDR3 is TGTGCCAGCACTGTGGGAGGGAGGACAGATACGCAGTATTTT. Full variable domain (outside the CDR3, taken from reference TRBV7-9 and TRBJ2-3): DTGVSQNPRHKITKRGQNVTFRCDPISEHNRLYWYRQTLGQGPEFLTYFQNEAQLEKSRLLSDRFSAERPKGSFSTLEIQRTEQGDSAMYLCASTVGGRTDTQYFGPGTRLTVL.

The chain has TRBV6-1 and TRBJ2-5; D might be TRBD2 (5 bases). Germline V CDR1 and CDR2: MNHNS, SASEGT. CDR3 size: 11 residues. The germline V and J ends were trimmed by 3 bases and 10 bases, with 9 bases remaining between them. The DNA of the CDR3 is TGTGCCAGCAGTGAGACGGGAATCCAGTACTTC. Amino acids: CASSETGIQYF.

The table lists this clone with a count of one. CDR3 nucleotides: TGCAGCGTTTCTAGCGGGAGACCGAAGGGGAATGAGCAGTTCTTC. Amino acid sequence: CSVSSGRPKGNEQFF. The rearrangement joins TRBV29-1 to TRBJ2-1, with TRBD2 matching 10 bases. This CDR3 region has 15 residues. V lost 5 bases to trimming and J lost 7 bases; unmatched junction nucleotides: 11. Germline values: CDR1 SQVTM, CDR2 ANQGSEA.